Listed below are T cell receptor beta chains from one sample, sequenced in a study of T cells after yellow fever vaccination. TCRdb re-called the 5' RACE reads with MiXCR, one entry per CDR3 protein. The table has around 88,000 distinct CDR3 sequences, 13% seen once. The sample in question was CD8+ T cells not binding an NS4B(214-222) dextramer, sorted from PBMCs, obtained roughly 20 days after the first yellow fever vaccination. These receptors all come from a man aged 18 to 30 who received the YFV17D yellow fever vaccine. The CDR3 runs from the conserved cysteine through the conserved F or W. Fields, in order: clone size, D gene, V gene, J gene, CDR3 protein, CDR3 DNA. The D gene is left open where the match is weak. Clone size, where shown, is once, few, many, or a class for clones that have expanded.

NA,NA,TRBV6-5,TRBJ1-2,CASSPALGGYTF,TGTGCCAGCAGCCCGGCCTTGGGAGGCTACACCTTC
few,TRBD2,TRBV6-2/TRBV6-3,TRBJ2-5,CASSQGLARLRETQYF,TGTGCCAGCAGTCAAGGACTAGCCCGCCTCCGAGAGACCCAGTACTTC
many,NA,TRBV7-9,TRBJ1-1,CASTGPNRDTEAFF,TGTGCCAGCACCGGACCTAACCGGGACACTGAAGCTTTCTTT
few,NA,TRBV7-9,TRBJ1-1,CASSILSGAPNTEAFF,TGTGCCAGCAGCATTCTCAGTGGGGCCCCGAACACTGAAGCTTTCTTT
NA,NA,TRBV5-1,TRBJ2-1,CASSSEGPPAYNEQFF,TGCGCCAGCAGCTCGGAGGGACCCCCTGCCTACAATGAGCAGTTCTTC
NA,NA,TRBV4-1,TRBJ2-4,CASSQAYSVAKNIQYF,TGCGCCAGCAGCCAAGCCTACAGTGTAGCCAAAAACATTCAGTACTTC
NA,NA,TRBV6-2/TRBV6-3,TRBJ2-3,CASSYPRGTDTQYF,TGTGCCAGCAGTTACCCCCGCGGCACAGATACGCAGTATTTT
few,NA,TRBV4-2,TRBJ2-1,CASSGLGSWVRLVYNEQFF,TGTGCCAGCAGCGGGTTAGGGAGCTGGGTTAGGCTCGTTTACAATGAGCAGTTCTTC
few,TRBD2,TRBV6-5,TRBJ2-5,CASSSGTSGGVSQETQYF,TGTGCCAGCAGTTCCGGGACTAGCGGGGGGGTCTCCCAAGAGACCCAGTACTTC
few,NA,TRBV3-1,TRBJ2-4,CASAGSRQNIQYF,TGTGCCAGCGCGGGGAGCCGCCAAAACATTCAGTACTTC
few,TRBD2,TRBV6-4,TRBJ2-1,CASSAGLAGGSDEQFF,TGTGCCAGCAGCGCTGGACTAGCGGGGGGCAGTGATGAGCAGTTCTTC